The 28 T cell receptor beta chains given below trace back to one sample, sequenced in a study of human T cells and chemical hapten exposure. TCRdb itself ran the RACE reads through MiXCR, one entry per CDR3 protein. The sample lists around 100,000 distinct CDR3 sequences, 9.5% to 11% occurring once. The sample's time point: patch test 1, 2 weeks after DPC sensitization. Treatment described: therapeutic diphenylcyclopropenone sensitization with weekly scalp DPC. The specimen was whole blood, collected in connection with sensitization to the hapten diphenylcyclopropenone (DPC). These receptors were taken from a woman in her thirties or forties with alopecia areata. Some clones in this sample may be carry-over from other donors' samples.

This clonotype was found many times. The chain couples TRBV29-1 to TRBJ1-6; D gene ambiguous. Trimming took 6 bases from V and 6 from J, leaving 15 bases between them. CDR1 and CDR2 from the germline V gene are SQVTM and ANQGSEA. This CDR3 comprises 14 residues. Here the CDR3 reads CSVSEAFANSPLHF. The CDR3 DNA reads as TGCAGCGTATCGGAGGCATTTGCTAATTCACCCCTCCACTTT.

V usage is TRBV6-2 or TRBV6-3 and J usage is TRBJ1-5; D not certain. Germline V gene data show CDR1 as MNHEY and CDR2 as SVGEGT. This CDR3 has 12 amino acids. Trimming removed 4 bases at V and 7 bases at J, with 8 bases between. The CDR3 loop reads CASSSRLQPQHF. The CDR3 DNA follows: TGTGCCAGCAGTTCTAGGCTACAGCCCCAGCATTTT.

The chain uses TRBV4-2 and TRBJ1-4, with D possibly TRBD1 on 5 matching bases. Looked up from germline, CDR1 is LGHNA and CDR2 is YNFKEQ. V was cut by 1 base and J by 4 bases, with 13 bases left in between. This CDR3 comprises 16 residues. The CDR3 region has the DNA TGTGCCAGCAGCCAAGCCGACAGCCCTCATAATGAAAAACTGTTTTTT. Translated: CASSQADSPHNEKLFF.

This clonotype is medium-sized within its sample. The rearrangement uses TRBV14 and TRBJ1-5, with unresolved D. Germline V gene sequence: CDR1 SGHDN, CDR2 FVKESK. CDR3 length: 13 amino acids. The ends were cut back, 0 bases at V and 7 bases at J, with 7 bases in the middle. CDR3 nucleotides: TGTGCCAGCAGCCAAGATAGGCGACAGCCCCAGCATTTT. Protein product: CASSQDRRQPQHF.

At least ten counts were recorded for this clonotype. The chain uses TRBV20-1 and TRBJ2-1; D remains unclear. Germline CDR1 DFQATT, CDR2 SNEGSKA (reference sequence). V lost 5 bases to trimming and J lost 4 bases, with 12 bases between them. CDR3 length: 13 residues. The DNA for the CDR3 is TGCAGTGCTCCCCGAACCGGTTACAATGAGCAGTTCTTC. The encoded protein is CSAPRTGYNEQFF.

This clonotype was detected many times. This rearrangement joins TRBV19 to TRBJ2-1; D is tentatively TRBD1 or TRBD2 (5 bases each). CDR3 length: 13 residues. Trimming left V 7 bases short and J 7 bases short, with 14 bases between. CDR1 and CDR2 (germline): LNHDA, SQIVND (reference sequence). The CDR3 DNA reads TGTGCCAGTAAGGGCCCCGGGGCGAATGAGCAGTTCTTC. Its protein is CASKGPGANEQFF.

This chain links TRBV6-2 or TRBV6-3 with TRBJ2-1, with 9 bases lining up with TRBD1. CDR1 is MNHEY, CDR2 SVGEGT, per germline. The CDR3 sequence is 12 residues long. Trimming took 4 bases from V and 8 from J; bases not matched to a gene: 0. The CDR3 loop reads CASSWTGDEQFF. The CDR3 bases are TGTGCCAGCAGTTGGACAGGGGATGAGCAGTTCTTC.

Comments on this clonotype: A read error is possible here, since a much larger clone lies one base away. The chain has TRBV7-3 and TRBJ2-7; tentative D call: TRBD2 (6 bases). The V gene's germline CDR1 is SGHTA and CDR2 FQGTGA. The CDR3 sequence is 13 residues long. The CDR3 region is CVSSASAGGEQYF. The CDR3 DNA sequence: TGTGTCAGCAGCGCGTCGGCCGGGGGAGAGCAGTACTTC.

This clonotype was seen a few times. The V and J genes are TRBV19 and TRBJ1-2, with D uncertain. Germline CDR1 reads LNHDA; CDR2 reads SQIVND (reference sequence). The CDR3 totals 14 residues. The germline V and J ends were trimmed by 5 bases and 1 base, with 11 bases remaining between them. This chain's CDR3 is CASSLPVDNYGYTF. The CDR3, as DNA: TGTGCCAGTAGTCTCCCAGTAGATAACTATGGCTACACCTTC.

J is TRBJ1-2 and V is TRBV30; tentatively, D is TRBD1 (6 bases). V lost 3 bases and J 1 base, leaving 12 bases between the germline ends. In germline, CDR1 is GTSNPN, CDR2 SVGIG (reference sequence). CDR3 size: 14 residues. CDR3 DNA sequence: TGTGCCTGGAGCTCGGACAGTTATAACTATGGCTACACCTTC. Translating gives CAWSSDSYNYGYTF. Full variable domain (outside the CDR3, taken from reference TRBV30 and TRBJ1-2): SQTIHQWPATLVQPVGSPLSLECTVEGTSNPNLYWYRQAAGRGLQLLFYSVGIGQISSEVPQNLSASRPQDRQFILSSKKLLLSDSGFYLCAWSSDSYNYGYTFGSGTRLTVV.

This chain links TRBV10-3 with TRBJ2-3, with TRBD1 identical over 10 bases. This CDR3 contains 14 residues. Germline V gene sequence: CDR1 ENHRY, CDR2 SYGVKD. The V gene end was trimmed by 7 bases and the J gene end by 3 bases; junction bases not matched to a gene: 4. The CDR3 nucleotides read TGTGCCATCAAGGGGACAGGGGAAACAGATACGCAGTATTTT. Encoded protein: CAIKGTGETDTQYF.

The chain uses TRBV6-6 and TRBJ2-1; D may correspond to TRBD1 or TRBD2 (5 bases each). Germline CDR1 is MNHNY and CDR2 is SVGAGI (reference sequence). Trimming took off 0 bases at V and 6 bases at J, with 15 bases between the two ends. CDR3 length equals 16 residues. CDR3 bases: TGTGCCAGCAGTTACTCGAGTCAGGGACCTTTCAATGAGCAGTTCTTC. It is translated as CASSYSSQGPFNEQFF.

This clonotype was seen at least ten times. The V and J genes are TRBV5-4 and TRBJ1-1; D is unclear. The CDR3 runs 14 residues. Germline CDR1 SGHNT, CDR2 YYREEE (reference sequence). V was trimmed by 4 bases and J by 1 base, leaving 11 bases between them. The CDR3 protein is CASSPPGRNTEAFF. CDR3 DNA: TGTGCCAGCAGCCCCCCTGGGCGGAACACTGAAGCTTTCTTT.

This clonotype occurred a few times. The V and J genes are TRBV11-2 and TRBJ1-6, with 8 bases identical to TRBD1. CDR1 and CDR2 (germline): SGHAT, FQNNGV. V lost 5 bases, J lost 7 bases, and 7 bases stayed unmatched. The length of the CDR3 is 15 residues. The CDR3 sequence is CASSRRTGMNSPLHF. The CDR3 DNA is TGTGCCAGCAGCCGGCGGACAGGGATGAATTCACCCCTCCACTTT.

This clonotype was seen a handful of times. The rearrangement links TRBV6-2 or TRBV6-3 to TRBJ1-1, with 8 bases identical to TRBD1. CDR3 size: 16 residues. CDR1 and CDR2 (germline): MNHEY, SVGEGT. Losses at the gene ends were 8 bases for V and 4 bases for J; bases not matched to a gene: 15. The CDR3 spells CASRSGIRGLGTEAFF. The CDR3 nucleotides are TGTGCCAGCCGGTCCGGTATCAGGGGGCTTGGCACTGAAGCTTTCTTT.

This clonotype has a count of ten or more. The gene calls are TRBV2 and TRBJ2-5; no reliable D call. CDR1 SNHLY and CDR2 FYNNEI come from the germline V gene. With 6 bases removed from V and 2 bases from J, the gap between germline ends came to 4 bases. The CDR3 loop spans 11 amino acids. CDR3 sequence (DNA): TGTGCCAGCAGGCTTCAAGAGACCCAGTACTTC. As protein: CASRLQETQYF.

This clonotype was found many times. The chain joins TRBV9 to TRBJ2-7; 9 positions match TRBD1. The CDR3 sequence is 15 residues long. Per germline, CDR1 SGDLS and CDR2 YYNGEE. Trimming cost V 3 bases and J 4 bases; bases outside gene matches: 8. The CDR3 bases are TGTGCCAGCAGCGAAGGACAGGGGAGTGCGTACGAGCAGTACTTC. This encodes CASSEGQGSAYEQYF.

This clonotype has a count of ten or more. The J gene is TRBJ1-1, the V gene TRBV12-3 or TRBV12-4, with a possible D match to TRBD1 (6 bases). Trimming took off 7 bases at V and 8 bases at J, with 14 bases between the two ends. The CDR3 extends over 12 amino acids. This CDR3 is CASTRTVGEAFF. The CDR3 bases are TGTGCCAGCACCCGGACAGTAGGGGAAGCTTTCTTT.

The V call is TRBV3-1, the J call TRBJ2-7; no definite D call. The CDR3 has 12 residues. Per the germline V gene, CDR1 is LGHDT and CDR2 is YNNKEL (reference sequence). Trimming took 4 bases from V and 3 from J, leaving 7 bases between them. CDR3 nucleotide sequence: TGTGCCAGCAGCCTGGGCAACTACGAGCAGTACTTC. Protein: CASSLGNYEQYF.

This clonotype was seen ten or more times. The chain uses TRBV7-2 and TRBJ1-1; D remains ambiguous. Trimming took off 4 bases at V and 6 bases at J, with 15 bases between the two ends. CDR1 and CDR2 (germline): SGHTA, FQGNSA. CDR3 size: 14 residues. CDR3 bases: TGTGCCAGCAGCTCCCGAGGGCGACTGGCTGAAGCTTTCTTT. Protein product: CASSSRGRLAEAFF.

CDR3 sequence (DNA): TGTGCCAGCACAAAGACAGATGGCAATGAGCAGTTCTTC. Residues: CASTKTDGNEQFF. The chain couples TRBV6-5 to TRBJ2-1; TRBD1 is a possible D gene (5 bases). Germline lookup yields CDR1 MNHEY and CDR2 SVGAGI. This CDR3 is built from 13 residues. The germline V and J ends were trimmed by 7 bases and 6 bases, with 13 bases remaining between them.

This clonotype was seen ten or more times. This chain joins TRBV28 and TRBJ2-1; TRBD2 aligns across 8 bases. The CDR3 runs to 14 residues. Germline V lookup: CDR1 MDHEN, CDR2 SYDVKM. CDR3 coding DNA: TGTGTTAGCGGAATCGGGACTAGGTACAATGAGCAGTTCTTC. Translation: CVSGIGTRYNEQFF.

This clonotype was observed a few times. The chain employs TRBV30 and TRBJ1-2; tentative D call: TRBD1 (5 bases). The germline V gene encodes CDR1 GTSNPN and CDR2 SVGIG (reference sequence). The CDR3 extends over 13 amino acids. V gave up 4 bases and J gave up 8 bases, with 17 bases separating them. The CDR3 sequence is CAWTRDGQGGYTF. The DNA for the CDR3 is TGTGCCTGGACCAGGGACGGCCAGGGAGGCTACACCTTC.

The rearrangement links TRBV11-2 to TRBJ2-1; weak D call: TRBD2 (5 bases). V gave up 4 bases and J gave up 6 bases, with 10 bases separating them. Germline V gene data show CDR1 as SGHAT and CDR2 as FQNNGV. CDR3 length: 13 amino acids. Here the CDR3 reads CASSSQRGNEQFF. In DNA, the CDR3 is TGTGCCAGCAGCTCTCAACGGGGCAATGAGCAGTTCTTC.

This clonotype was seen many times. The chain employs TRBV20-1 and TRBJ1-1; unclear D gene. CDR1 and CDR2 from the germline V gene are DFQATT and SNEGSKA (reference sequence). V lost 2 bases, J lost 4 bases, and 11 bases lay in between. This CDR3 comprises 13 residues. CDR3 region: CSARSAMGTEAFF. As DNA, the CDR3 is TGCAGTGCTAGATCCGCAATGGGCACTGAAGCTTTCTTT.

A few counts support this clonotype. The chain couples TRBV7-8 to TRBJ2-1; the match to TRBD2 covers 7 bases. This CDR3 has 13 residues. Trimming took 5 bases from V and 8 from J; bases not matched to a gene: 6. The germline V gene encodes CDR1 SGHVS and CDR2 FQNEAQ. CDR3 amino acids: CASSGLGIHEQFF. CDR3 sequence (DNA): TGTGCCAGCAGCGGACTAGGTATCCATGAGCAGTTCTTC.

This clonotype was observed many times. This chain uses TRBV6-6 with TRBJ1-5; the D gene is possibly TRBD1 (6 bases). The CDR3 has 15 residues. Trimming pared 2 bases from V and 6 bases from J, leaving 14 bases between. The germline V gene has CDR1 MNHNY and CDR2 SVGAGI (reference sequence). CDR3 nucleotides: TGTGCCAGCAGTTACCCGGAGGGGGGAAGTCAGCCCCAGCATTTT. It codes for CASSYPEGGSQPQHF.

V usage is TRBV24-1 and J usage is TRBJ2-2, with TRBD2 matching 14 bases. After removal of 7 bases from V and 0 bases from J, the junction contained 3 bases not matched to a gene. This CDR3 comprises 17 residues. The V gene's germline CDR1 is KGHDR and CDR2 SFDVKD. Here the CDR3 reads CATRPTSGRANTGELFF. The CDR3 nucleotides are TGTGCCACCAGACCGACTAGCGGGAGGGCGAACACCGGGGAGCTGTTTTTT.